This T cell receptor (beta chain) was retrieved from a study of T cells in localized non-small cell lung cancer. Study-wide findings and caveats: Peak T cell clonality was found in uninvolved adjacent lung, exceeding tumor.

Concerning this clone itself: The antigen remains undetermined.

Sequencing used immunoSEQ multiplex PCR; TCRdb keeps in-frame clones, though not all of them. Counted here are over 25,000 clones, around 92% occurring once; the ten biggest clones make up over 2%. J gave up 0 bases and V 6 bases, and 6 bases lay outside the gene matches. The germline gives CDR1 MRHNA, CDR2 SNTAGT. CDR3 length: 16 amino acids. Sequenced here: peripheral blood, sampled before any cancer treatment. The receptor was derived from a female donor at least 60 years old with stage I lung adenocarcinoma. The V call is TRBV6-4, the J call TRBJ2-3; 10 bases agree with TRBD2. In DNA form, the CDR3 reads TGTGCCAGCAGCAAAGGACTAGCGGTTAGCACAGATACGCAGTATTTT. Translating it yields CASSKGLAVSTDTQYF.